This T cell receptor (beta chain) is drawn from a study of memory CD4+ T cells and cytomegalovirus serostatus. V was cut by 6 bases and J by 8 bases, with 19 bases left in between. The CDR3 runs to 14 residues. The germline V gene has CDR1 MGHDK and CDR2 SYGVNS. Assay used: immunoSEQ multiplex PCR; TCRdb lists only in-frame clones, some missing. The data show 56,000 or so clones, around 76% seen once. Single viable CD3+CD4+CD8-CD45RO+ cells were sorted as the memory CD4+ T cells. In this sample, this clone turned up a few times. The chain is built from TRBV25-1 and TRBJ1-2, with a weak D call TRBD1 (6 bases). This clonotype was obtained from an adult in good health and CMV-seronegative. Specimen: memory CD4+ T cells from blood. CDR3: CASSRTDPTNGYTF. DNA of the CDR3: TGTGCCAGCAGCCGGACAGACCCTACTAACGGCTACACCTTC.